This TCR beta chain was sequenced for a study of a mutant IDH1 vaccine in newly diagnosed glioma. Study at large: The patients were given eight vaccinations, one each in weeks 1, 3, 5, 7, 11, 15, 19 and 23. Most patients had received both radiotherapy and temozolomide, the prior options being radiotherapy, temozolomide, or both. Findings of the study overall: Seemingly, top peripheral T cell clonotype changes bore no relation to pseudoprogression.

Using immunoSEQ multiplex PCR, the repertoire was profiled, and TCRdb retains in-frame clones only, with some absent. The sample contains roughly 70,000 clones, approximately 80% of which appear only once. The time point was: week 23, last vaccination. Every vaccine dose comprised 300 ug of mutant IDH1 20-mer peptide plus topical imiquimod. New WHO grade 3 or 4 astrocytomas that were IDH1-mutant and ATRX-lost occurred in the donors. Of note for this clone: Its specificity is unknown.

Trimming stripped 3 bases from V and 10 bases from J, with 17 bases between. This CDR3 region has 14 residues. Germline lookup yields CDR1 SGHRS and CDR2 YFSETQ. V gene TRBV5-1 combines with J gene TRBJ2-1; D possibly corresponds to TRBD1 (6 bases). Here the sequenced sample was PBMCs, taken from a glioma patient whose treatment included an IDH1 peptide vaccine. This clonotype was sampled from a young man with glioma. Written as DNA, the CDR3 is TGCGCCAGCAGCTCATCGAACAGGGAAAAGGAGCAGTTCTTC. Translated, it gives CASSSSNREKEQFF.